This TCR beta chain was recovered during a study of naive and memory T cell subsets. Study-wide results and caveats: In naive cells, over 95% of TCR sequences were seen only once. A few larger clonotypes appeared in naive repertoires, especially CD8, possibly memory cells re-expressing CD45RA. Gini index rose across naive, CM, EM and EMRA in CD4 and CD8.

This clonotype was counted a few times. Its antigen is unidentified. CDR3 size: 18 residues. Germline V lookup: CDR1 SGHDN, CDR2 FVKESK. The germline V and J ends were trimmed by 4 bases and 2 bases, with 24 bases remaining between them. An equimolar mix of two oligonucleotides served as the beta constant-region primer for TRBC1 and TRBC2. Nested alpha and beta constant-region primers with the SP2 primer drove four PCR rounds on ligated cDNA. In TCRdb, the UMI-ligation and nested PCR reads were re-called with MiXCR into one record per CDR3 protein. The sample lists around 140,000 distinct CDR3 sequences, approximately 22% occurring once.

This clonotype was sampled from a human donor in good health. The chain has TRBV14 and TRBJ2-7, with a possible D match to TRBD2 (6 bases). Sequencing was done on a sample of naive CD4+ T cells from blood. The CDR3 loop is CASSPPSSSARRAYEQYF. The CDR3 region has the DNA TGTGCCAGCAGCCCCCCTTCTTCTAGCGCCAGAAGGGCCTACGAGCAGTACTTC.